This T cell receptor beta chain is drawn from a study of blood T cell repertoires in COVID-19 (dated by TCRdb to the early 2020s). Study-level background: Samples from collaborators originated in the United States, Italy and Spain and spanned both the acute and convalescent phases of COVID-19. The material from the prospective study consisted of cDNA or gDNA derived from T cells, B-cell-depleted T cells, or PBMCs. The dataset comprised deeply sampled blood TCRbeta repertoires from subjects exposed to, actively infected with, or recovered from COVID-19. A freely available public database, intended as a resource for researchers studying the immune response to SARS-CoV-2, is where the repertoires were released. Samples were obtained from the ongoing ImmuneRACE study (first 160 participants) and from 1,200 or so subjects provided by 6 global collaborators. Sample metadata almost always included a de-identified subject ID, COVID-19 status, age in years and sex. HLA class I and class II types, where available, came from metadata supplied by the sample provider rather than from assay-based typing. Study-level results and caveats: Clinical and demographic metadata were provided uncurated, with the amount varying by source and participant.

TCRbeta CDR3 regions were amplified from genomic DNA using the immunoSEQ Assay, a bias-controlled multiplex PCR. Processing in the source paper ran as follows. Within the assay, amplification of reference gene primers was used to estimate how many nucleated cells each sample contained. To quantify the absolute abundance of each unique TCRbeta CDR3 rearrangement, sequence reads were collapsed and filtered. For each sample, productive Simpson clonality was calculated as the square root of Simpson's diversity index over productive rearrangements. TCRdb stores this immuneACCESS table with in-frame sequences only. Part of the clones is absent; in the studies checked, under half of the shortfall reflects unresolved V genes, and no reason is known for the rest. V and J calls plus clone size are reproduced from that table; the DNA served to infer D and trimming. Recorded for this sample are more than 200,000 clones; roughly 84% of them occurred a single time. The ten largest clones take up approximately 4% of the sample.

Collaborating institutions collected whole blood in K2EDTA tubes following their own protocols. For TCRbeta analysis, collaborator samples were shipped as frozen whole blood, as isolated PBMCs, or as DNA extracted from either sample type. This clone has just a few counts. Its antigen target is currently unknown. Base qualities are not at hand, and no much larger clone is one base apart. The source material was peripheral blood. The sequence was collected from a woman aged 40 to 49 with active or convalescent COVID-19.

The DNA reads TGTGCCAGCAACCCCGGGACAAACAGCAATCAGCCCCAGCATTTT. Its protein product is CASNPGTNSNQPQHF. Recombination linked TRBV6-5 to TRBJ1-5; TRBD1 is a weak D gene call, 6 bases matching. Including the terminal cysteine and phenylalanine, the CDR3 comprises 15 residues. The only DNA kept is the CDR3, 45 bases in frame from the first base. As encoded in the germline V gene, CDR1 is MNHEY while CDR2 is SVGAGI. V was cut back by 7 bases and J by 1 base, leaving a gap of 14 bases between them.